The T cell receptor (beta chain) described here comes from a study of blood T cell repertoires in COVID-19. As for the study in general: The United States, Italy and Spain provided the acute and convalescent COVID-19 samples. PBMCs, B-cell-depleted T cells, or T cells provided the cDNA or gDNA that made up the material.

Original data processing: Reference gene primer amplification gave estimated nucleated cell counts. The table came from immunoSEQ multiplex PCR; TCRdb's copy has only in-frame clones and leaves some out. That table supplies the V and J calls and clone size; D and trimming were determined from the DNA. The data show some 350,000 clones, with approximately 88% seen just once and over 4.5% held by the top ten. Participants' reported clinical history set cohort assignment. The receptor was isolated from a man aged 25-45 years who had recovered from COVID-19. Material: PBMCs or T cells enriched from blood (not recorded which).

This CDR3 is CASSQSAAGVEKLFF. Written as DNA, the CDR3 is TGTGCCAGCAGCCAATCAGCTGCAGGGGTTGAAAAACTGTTTTTT. This chain connects TRBV4-2 to TRBJ1-4; possible D gene TRBD1, 6 bases. The germline V gene has CDR1 LGHNA and CDR2 YNFKEQ. The ends were cut back, 2 bases at V and 7 bases at J, with 14 bases in the middle. This CDR3 comprises 15 residues.